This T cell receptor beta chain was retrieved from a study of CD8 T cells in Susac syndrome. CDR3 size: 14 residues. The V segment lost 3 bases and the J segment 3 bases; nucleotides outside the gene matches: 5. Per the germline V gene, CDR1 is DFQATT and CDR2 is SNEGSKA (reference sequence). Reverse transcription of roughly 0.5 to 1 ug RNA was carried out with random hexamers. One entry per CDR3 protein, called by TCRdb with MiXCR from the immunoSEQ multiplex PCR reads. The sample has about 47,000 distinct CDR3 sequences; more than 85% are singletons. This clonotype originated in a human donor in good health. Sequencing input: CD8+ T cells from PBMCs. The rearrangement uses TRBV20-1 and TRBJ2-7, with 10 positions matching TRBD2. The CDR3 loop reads CSARPLAGIYEQYF. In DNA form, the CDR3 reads TGCAGTGCTAGGCCACTAGCGGGAATCTACGAGCAGTACTTC.